The present T cell receptor beta chain was sequenced within a study of somatic mutations in cytotoxic T cells in rheumatoid arthritis. About this clone: Its antigen is as yet unknown.

This CDR3 spans 11 amino acids. Per the germline V gene, CDR1 is DFQATT and CDR2 is SNEGSKA (reference sequence). The ends were cut back, 2 bases at V and 14 bases at J, with 13 bases in the middle. General study results and limits: Any difference in CD8+ T-cell clonality between patients who had rheumatoid arthritis and healthy controls who were age-matched was not statistically significant.

TCRdb's copy holds only in-frame clones and misses some; the assay was immunoSEQ multiplex PCR. The table shows approximately 30,000 clones, with about 81% occurring only once. The V gene is TRBV20-1, the J gene TRBJ2-1; D possibly corresponds to TRBD1 (6 bases). The material sequenced was CD8+ T cells sorted from blood. The sequence was collected from an adult with rheumatoid arthritis. The CDR3 protein is CSARLQGLEFF. The CDR3, as DNA: TGCAGTGCTAGACTTCAGGGGCTGGAGTTCTTC.